This TCR beta chain was documented in a study of cytomegalovirus exposure and HLA in healthy donors. Study context: The study's early data release held roughly 91 million unique TCRs from HLA-typed donors. General study results and limits: The classifier was said to identify cytomegalovirus status with high specificity and sensitivity. Later on, an analysis found that several of the most significant clusters appeared to be linked to common viral pathogens, which included parvovirus B19. Being productive about 87% or about 30% of the time was typical of most TCR beta V segments in an earlier analysis.

Worth noting for this clone: The target antigen is unknown.

Germline V gene lookup returns CDR1 MDHEN and CDR2 SYDVKM. The V gene lost 4 bases and the J gene lost 3 bases, with 4 bases spanning the gap. The CDR3 sequence is 11 residues long. 60 Vbeta and 13 Jbeta primers were used in PCR. Some clones are missing from TCRdb's copy, which holds only in-frame ones; the method was immunoSEQ multiplex PCR. The sample has 100,000 to 150,000 clones, 81% seen once. The sequencing sample was made of PBMCs. V usage is TRBV28 and J usage is TRBJ2-7; D remains unclear. The receptor was isolated from a man between 18 and 29 years old in good health and CMV-seronegative. The CDR3 DNA follows: TGTGCCAGCAGTTATAACTACGAGCAGTACTTC. Translation gives CASSYNYEQYF.